This TCR beta chain derives from a study of T cells in localized non-small cell lung cancer (dated by TCRdb to about 2020). Background on the whole study: T cell repertoires of approximately 250 early-stage NSCLC patients were analyzed, with tumors being compared against uninvolved tumor-adjacent lungs. All 250 or so NSCLC patients in the cohort were treatment-naive and had localized lung tumors that were resected. The mean age of the NSCLC patients was about 70 years, with 120 to 150 men and about a hundred women. Study-wide conclusions, independent of this receptor: Of the top 100 tumor clones, a median of roughly 56 were detected in paired uninvolved adjacent lung; about 28 were also among that lung's top 100. Uninvolved tumor-adjacent lung showed the highest T cell clonality, higher than tumor, which suggests more focused antigenic responses in the uninvolved tumor-adjacent lung. Multi-region tumor sequencing was not performed, so intratumor heterogeneity could not be excluded. Higher blood T cell density associated with longer overall survival, while higher adjacent-lung clonality associated with shorter survival. Because the study design was exploratory, TCR variables were selected using unadjusted p-values without false-discovery rate correction.

The immunoSEQ Assay was used to sequence TCR beta CDR3 regions from DNA. On the study's bioinformatics: To compute T cell density, TCR beta template counts were normalized to usable DNA, which was estimated by amplifying housekeeping genes. Using the preseqR package, richness was estimated by extrapolating to 120,000 templates for tissue samples and 400,000 templates for PBMC samples. Clonality was defined as one minus Pielou's evenness. Tissue-enriched TCRs were identified through differential abundance testing performed on productive amino-acid clonotypes, with a minimum total count of 5 and an alpha of 0.1. The Jaccard Index and the Morisita Overlap Index were used to quantify repertoire overlap between compartments. GLIPH grouped TCR beta CDR3s together with public tetramer-defined viral CDR3s, and a viral motif had to include at least three viral sequences and show V-gene enrichment. Drawn from immuneACCESS, this table holds only the in-frame rearrangements with V and J called that TCRdb kept. Clones are partly lost; checked studies trace under half to an unresolved V gene and leave the rest unexplained. That table supplies the V and J calls and clone size; D and trimming were determined from the DNA. The sample table records some 50,000 clones; 65% to 85% of these occur just once. The ten largest clones take up approximately 17% of the sample.

Via the germline V gene, CDR1 is MDHEN and CDR2 SYDVKM. The V end gives up 6 bases and the J end 0 bases, leaving 4 bases in the junction not matched to a gene. The CDR3 runs 15 residues from the cysteine to the phenylalanine. Only the CDR3 region is kept as DNA, spanning 45 bases read in frame from base 1. About this clone itself: What this receptor recognizes is not known. Per-base qualities were not stored, and no clone one base away is much larger.

At diagnosis, peripheral blood, uninvolved tumor-adjacent lung and tumor were collected and were preserved as a mix of fresh-frozen and FFPE material. Blood samples were analyzed as peripheral blood mononuclear cells for TCR repertoire profiling. The V gene is TRBV28 and the J gene is TRBJ2-3; TRBD2 agrees with 9 junctional bases. The sequence was obtained from a man between 35 and 75 years old with stage III lung adenocarcinoma. The starting material was peripheral blood mononuclear cells, obtained before any cancer treatment. This receptor carries the CDR3 CASRIAGASTDTQYF. The nucleotides are TGTGCCAGCAGAATAGCGGGAGCTAGCACAGATACGCAGTATTTT.